One and the same sample provided the 3 T cell receptor beta chains below, sequenced in a study of T-cell reconstitution after alpha-beta-depleted transplantation in children. A TCRbeta library incorporating unique molecular identifiers was prepared. A single record per CDR3 protein comes from TCRdb applying MiXCR to the PCR reads. The sample lists fewer than 700,000 distinct CDR3 sequences, roughly 13% occurring once. Sequenced here: PBMCs, mostly from graft donor cells, sampled 360 days after TCRalphabeta/CD19-depleted stem cell transplant. The receptors here all came from a male patient aged 10 to 17 who had a stem cell transplant for acute myeloid leukemia, so the T cells may come from the graft donor.

This chain joins TRBV4-2 and TRBJ2-7; 12 bases align to TRBD2. The length of the CDR3 is 17 residues. Germline-derived CDR1 and CDR2 are LGHNA and YNFKEQ. Trimming cost V 3 bases and J 2 bases; bases outside gene matches: 8. CDR3 coding DNA: TGTGCCAGCAGCCACCTAGGACTAGCGGGATCCACCTACGAGCAGTACTTC. Amino acids: CASSHLGLAGSTYEQYF.

This clonotype was counted a few times. V usage is TRBV6-1 and J usage is TRBJ2-3; 8 nucleotides align to TRBD2. This CDR3 contains 13 residues. Trimming removed 11 bases from V and 6 bases from J; junction bases left unmatched: 10. The V gene's germline CDR1 is MNHNS and CDR2 SASEGT. The CDR3 region has the DNA TGTGCCGCCTCCGGCGGGAGGCCCGATACGCAGTATTTT. Translated: CAASGGRPDTQYF.

The chain has TRBV19 and TRBJ2-2; 7 bases align to TRBD1. The germline gives CDR1 LNHDA, CDR2 SQIVND (reference sequence). V was pared by 5 bases and J by 6 bases, with 3 bases of the junction left unmatched. The CDR3 extends over 13 amino acids. The CDR3 nucleotides read TGTGCCAGTAGTGCAACAGGGGCCGGGGAGCTGTTTTTT. Translating gives CASSATGAGELFF.